This record concerns one T cell receptor (beta chain) sequence. A sample-barcoded 5' primer and a J-beta primer mix were used in a second PCR of about 7 to 12 cycles. MiXCR was run by TCRdb on the 5' RACE reads, yielding one entry per CDR3 protein. This table has fewer than 800,000 distinct CDR3 sequences, approximately 31% appearing once. CDR3 length: 16 amino acids. Germline V lookup: CDR1 KGHSH, CDR2 LQKENI. This record comes from a study of blood T cells in healthy people across ages. Sequencing was carried out using blood. The receptor comes from a woman at least 80 years old in good health. This rearrangement joins TRBV18 to TRBJ2-7; 10 bases are a match to TRBD1. The closer fit of TRBJ2-5 to the DNA end suggests the J call may be wrong. This chain's CDR3 is CASSRTATGGLETQYF. CDR3 nucleotides: TGTGCCAGCTCCCGCACAGCGACAGGGGGCTTAGAGACCCAGTACTTC.